This TCR beta chain came from a study of cytomegalovirus exposure and HLA in healthy donors. Study-level results: Trimming of TCR beta V- and J-genes showed a link, identified in a later analysis, to a missense DCLRE1C variant. For presence/absence analyses, sequencing depth was assumed to be roughly uniform across donors.

The CDR3 totals 17 residues. Of note for this clone: The antigen is unknown.

This PCR relied on a set of 60 Vbeta primers and 13 Jbeta primers. Measured with immunoSEQ multiplex PCR; TCRdb has only the in-frame clones, and not every one. The table lists around 210,000 clones, around 75% of them singletons. The rearrangement links TRBV1 to TRBJ1-1. TRBV1 is recorded as a pseudogene. Sequenced material: PBMCs. The receptor's source is a male donor in good health and CMV-seropositive. The CDR3 loop reads CTSSQDRRESVNTEAFF. DNA of the CDR3: TGCACCAGCAGCCAAGATCGGAGGGAGTCAGTGAACACTGAAGCTTTCTTT.